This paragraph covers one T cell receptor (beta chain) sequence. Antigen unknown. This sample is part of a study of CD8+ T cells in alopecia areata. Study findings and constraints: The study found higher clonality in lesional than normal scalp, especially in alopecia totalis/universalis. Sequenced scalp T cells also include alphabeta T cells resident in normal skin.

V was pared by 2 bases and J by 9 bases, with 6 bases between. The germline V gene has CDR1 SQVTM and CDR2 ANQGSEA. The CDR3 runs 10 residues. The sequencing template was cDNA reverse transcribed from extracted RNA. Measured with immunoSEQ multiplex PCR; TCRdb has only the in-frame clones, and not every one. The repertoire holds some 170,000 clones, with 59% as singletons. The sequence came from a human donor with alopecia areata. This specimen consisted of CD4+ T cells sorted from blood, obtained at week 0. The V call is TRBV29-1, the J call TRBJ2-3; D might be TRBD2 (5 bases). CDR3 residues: CSVEPGTQYF. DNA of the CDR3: TGCAGCGTTGAACCGGGAACGCAGTATTTT.